One and the same sample provided the 21 T cell receptor beta chains below, sequenced in a study of CD8+CD57+ T cells in acquired aplastic anemia. Patients chosen for sequencing had CD8+CD57+ cells that had expanded, as shown by flow cytometry. TCR beta VDJ combinations and CDR3 sequences were profiled from genomic DNA. TCRdb reanalysed the reads using MiXCR and keeps one entry per CDR3 protein. The repertoire holds about 180,000 distinct CDR3 sequences, with approximately 48% as singletons. Sequencing input: sorted CD4+, CD8+, or CD8+CD57+ T cells (not recorded which) from PBMCs. Receptor source: a human donor with aplastic anemia.

The rearrangement links TRBV5-1 to TRBJ2-7, with TRBD2 identical over 9 bases. Germline-derived CDR1 and CDR2 are SGHRS and YFSETQ. Trimming at V came to 4 bases and at J to 5 bases, leaving 13 bases not matched to a gene. The CDR3 totals 16 residues. The CDR3 DNA follows: TGCGCCAGCAGCCGATACGGGACTAGCTCATCCCACGAGCAGTACTTC. It codes for CASSRYGTSSSHEQYF.

Comments on this clonotype: A much larger clone differs by one base, so this may be a read error. This chain uses TRBV11-2 with TRBJ2-3; 8 bases are shared with TRBD2. The CDR3 spans 15 residues. Germline V gene data show CDR1 as SGHAT and CDR2 as FQNNGV. This CDR3 is CASSAIAGWADAQYF. The CDR3 bases are TGTGCCAGCAGCGCAATAGCGGGGTGGGCAGATGCGCAGTATTTT.

This clonotype has only a few counts. The rearrangement joins TRBV6-1 to TRBJ2-1, with 8 positions matching TRBD2. Germline V lookup: CDR1 MNHNS, CDR2 SASEGT. V dropped 4 bases and J dropped 5; count of bases not matched to a gene: 7. CDR3 length equals 15 residues. The CDR3 DNA reads as TGTGCCAGCAGTGTCGGCGGGGGGACCAACAATGAGCAGTTCTTC. This translates into CASSVGGGTNNEQFF.

The sample holds many counts of this clonotype. The chain recombines TRBV7-9 with TRBJ1-1; 7 bases fit TRBD1. Trimming at V came to 5 bases and at J to 0 bases, leaving 6 bases not matched to a gene. The CDR3 is 15 residues long. Per germline, CDR1 SEHNR and CDR2 FQNEAQ (reference sequence). CDR3 region: CASSLRDSLNTEAFF. CDR3 in DNA: TGTGCCAGCAGCCTCAGGGACAGTCTGAACACTGAAGCTTTCTTT.

Only one count was recorded for this clonotype. CDR3 coding DNA: TGTGCCAGCAGCCCCCTGACTACATCAGAGCAGTTCTTC. It translates to CASSPLTTSEQFF. This chain uses TRBV7-6 with TRBJ2-1, with a weak D call TRBD2 (5 bases). Per germline, CDR1 SGHVS and CDR2 FNYEAQ. V lost 5 bases to trimming and J lost 10 bases, with 15 bases between them. This CDR3 is 13 amino acids long.

The chain couples TRBV5-6 to TRBJ1-4; 7 bases are a match to TRBD1. V lost 2 bases to trimming and J lost 13 bases; unmatched junction nucleotides: 8. CDR3 length: 13 residues. Germline V lookup: CDR1 SGHDT, CDR2 YYEEEE. DNA of the CDR3: TGTGCCAGCAGCTTTGGGCAGGGGGTAATACTGTTTTTT. It specifies CASSFGQGVILFF.

The chain links TRBV25-1 to TRBJ2-3; 9 bases match TRBD2. Germline values: CDR1 MGHDK, CDR2 SYGVNS. After removal of 7 bases from V and 7 bases from J, the junction contained 3 bases not matched to a gene. This CDR3 has 12 residues. CDR3: CASTSGAYTQYF. As DNA, the CDR3 is TGTGCCAGCACTAGCGGGGCGTATACGCAGTATTTT.

This clonotype was seen only a few times. The chain combines TRBV2 with TRBJ2-3, with unresolved D. The CDR3 covers 13 residues. CDR1 and CDR2 from the germline V gene are SNHLY and FYNNEI. V was clipped by 5 bases and J by 6 bases, with 12 bases between them. Here the CDR3 reads CASSLSFVDTQYF. In nucleotides, the CDR3 is TGTGCCAGCAGTTTAAGTTTCGTTGATACGCAGTATTTT.

This clonotype is a singleton in its sample. The CDR3, as DNA: TGTGCCATCAGTGAGTCAACAGACGTCTACAATGAGCAGTTCTTC. Translated, it gives CAISESTDVYNEQFF. The chain combines TRBV10-3 with TRBJ2-1; no definite D call. Germline CDR1 ENHRY, CDR2 SYGVKD. V dropped 0 bases and J dropped 3 bases, with 9 bases sitting between them. This CDR3 is built from 15 residues.

The CDR3 loop reads CASRRFTYEQYF. The CDR3 nucleotides read TGTGCCAGCAGACGTTTTACCTACGAGCAGTACTTC. V and J are TRBV27 and TRBJ2-7; D unresolved. The CDR3 is 12 amino acids. CDR1 is MNHEY and CDR2 is SMNVEV in the germline V gene (reference sequence). Trimming left V 6 bases short and J 2 bases short, with 8 bases between.

This clonotype was counted a few times. V usage is TRBV29-1 and J usage is TRBJ2-7; D gene uncertain. CDR1 and CDR2 from the germline V gene are SQVTM and ANQGSEA. This CDR3 region has 11 residues. V gave up 5 bases and J gave up 3 bases, with 8 bases separating them. In DNA form, the CDR3 reads TGCAGCGTTTTGGGCAGCTACGAGCAGTACTTC. Translation: CSVLGSYEQYF.

About this clonotype: A much more abundant neighbour one base away suggests this may be a read error. J is TRBJ1-2 and V is TRBV9; tentative D call: TRBD1 (5 bases). There are 15 residues in the CDR3. CDR1 is SGDLS and CDR2 is YYNGEE in the germline V gene. This CDR3 reads CASSVAVRGGYGHTF. In DNA, the CDR3 is TGTGCCAGCAGCGTAGCTGTGAGGGGAGGATATGGCCACACCTTC.

A few counts support this clonotype. This rearrangement joins TRBV5-8 to TRBJ2-5, with 8 nucleotides matching TRBD2. Germline V lookup: CDR1 SGHTS, CDR2 YDEGEE. This CDR3 is built from 15 residues. V dropped 1 base and J dropped 6; count of bases not matched to a gene: 8. CDR3 in DNA: TGTGCCAGCAGCTTGAGCGGGAGTGCTCGCAAGACCCAGTACTTC. It yields the protein CASSLSGSARKTQYF. Full variable domain (rest looked up from reference TRBV5-8 and TRBJ2-5): EAGVTQSPTHLIKTRGQQATLRCSPISGHTSVYWYQQALGLGLQFLLWYDEGEERNRGNFPPRFSGRQFPNYSSELNVNALELEDSALYLCASSLSGSARKTQYFGPGTRLLVL.

The rearrangement links TRBV10-3 to TRBJ1-2, with 10 bases aligning to TRBD1. Germline-derived CDR1 and CDR2 are ENHRY and SYGVKD. The CDR3 sequence is 14 residues long. V lost 3 bases and J lost 10; bases outside the gene matches: 8. In DNA form, the CDR3 reads TGTGCCATCAGTGAATCTGACAGGGGGCTATTCTACACCTTC. Encoded protein: CAISESDRGLFYTF.

Regarding this clonotype: Given a much more abundant clone one base away, this may be a read error. The rearrangement links TRBV20-1 to TRBJ1-4, with no clear D. Germline V gene sequence: CDR1 DFQATT, CDR2 SNEGSKA (reference sequence). The CDR3 length is 14 residues. Trimming stripped 0 bases from V and 2 bases from J, with 7 bases between. CDR3 amino acids: CSAREGITNEKLFF. CDR3 in DNA: TGCAGTGCTAGAGAGGGGATCACTAATGAAAAACTGTTTTTT.

This clonotype has a single count. V and J are TRBV24-1 and TRBJ2-2; TRBD1 is a possible D gene (6 bases). The CDR3 loop spans 14 amino acids. The V and J ends lost 3 bases and 4 bases respectively, with 8 bases between them. Germline lookup yields CDR1 KGHDR and CDR2 SFDVKD. CDR3 sequence reads: CATSDRGGTGELFF. The CDR3, as DNA: TGTGCCACCAGTGATCGAGGGGGCACCGGGGAGCTGTTTTTT.

This chain connects TRBV11-2 to TRBJ2-3, with 11 bases identical to TRBD2. The CDR3 is 18 residues long. Germline CDR1 reads SGHAT; CDR2 reads FQNNGV. V was clipped by 2 bases and J by 0 bases; unmatched bases: 7. The CDR3 sequence: CASSLFLAGGLSTDTQYF. CDR3 nucleotides: TGTGCCAGCAGCTTATTTTTAGCGGGGGGGCTCAGCACAGATACGCAGTATTTT. Based on the CDR3 plus reference TRBV11-2 and TRBJ2-3, the full variable domain is EAGVAQSPRYKIIEKRQSVAFWCNPISGHATLYWYQQILGQGPKLLIQFQNNGVVDDSQLPKDRFSAERLKGVDSTLKIQPAKLEDSAVYLCASSLFLAGGLSTDTQYFGPGTRLTVL.

The table lists this clonotype with a few counts. The V and J genes are TRBV20-1 and TRBJ1-2; D might be TRBD1 (6 bases). This CDR3 is built from 14 residues. CDR1 DFQATT and CDR2 SNEGSKA come from the germline V gene (reference sequence). This CDR3 is CRLGAAPLNYGYTF. The CDR3 region has the DNA TGCAGGTTGGGGGCAGCACCCCTGAACTATGGCTACACCTTC.

This clonotype was counted ten times or more. The chain employs TRBV19 and TRBJ2-7, with 9 bases matching TRBD1. CDR1 and CDR2 (germline): LNHDA, SQIVND (reference sequence). This CDR3 region has 16 residues. Losses at the gene ends were 5 bases for V and 7 bases for J; bases not matched to a gene: 15. The CDR3 loop reads CASSANRGPVLLEQYF. The CDR3 DNA sequence: TGTGCCAGTAGTGCAAACAGGGGGCCAGTTCTGCTGGAGCAGTACTTC.

This clonotype was observed at least ten times. The CDR3 loop is CASSDDRGNQPQHF. The CDR3 DNA follows: TGTGCCAGCAGCGATGACAGGGGAAATCAGCCCCAGCATTTT. The V gene is TRBV7-9, the J gene TRBJ1-5, with 8 bases matching TRBD1. CDR3 length: 14 amino acids. J was trimmed by 4 bases and V by 5 bases; bases with no gene match: 4. Germline V gene data show CDR1 as SEHNR and CDR2 as FQNEAQ (reference sequence).

This chain links TRBV11-2 with TRBJ2-5, with TRBD2 as a possible D gene (6 bases). This CDR3 has 13 amino acids. V was cut by 5 bases and J by 0 bases, with 7 bases left in between. Germline assignment: CDR1 SGHAT and CDR2 FQNNGV. In nucleotides, the CDR3 is TGTGCCAGCAGCCGGGGGTACCAAGAGACCCAGTACTTC. Its translation is CASSRGYQETQYF.